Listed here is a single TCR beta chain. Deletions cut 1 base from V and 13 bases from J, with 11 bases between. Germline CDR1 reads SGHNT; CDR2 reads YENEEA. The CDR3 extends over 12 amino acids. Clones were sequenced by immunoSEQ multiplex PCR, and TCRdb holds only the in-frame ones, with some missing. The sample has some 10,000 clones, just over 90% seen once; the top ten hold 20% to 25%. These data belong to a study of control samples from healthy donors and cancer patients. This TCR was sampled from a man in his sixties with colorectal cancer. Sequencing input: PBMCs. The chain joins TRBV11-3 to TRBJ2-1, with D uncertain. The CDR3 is CASSLGLSGQFF. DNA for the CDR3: TGTGCCAGCAGCTTAGGGCTTTCGGGCCAGTTCTTC.